Many counts were recorded for the clone carrying this T cell receptor (beta chain). Trimming cost V 4 bases and J 1 base, with 11 bases left between them. This CDR3 is built from 14 residues. Germline CDR1 SGHKS, CDR2 YYEKEE (reference sequence). This specimen belongs to a study of early T cells in non-severe SARS-CoV-2 infection. Attachment of unique molecular identifiers was made to individual cDNA molecules. TCRdb re-derived calls from the 5' RACE reads in MiXCR, one entry per CDR3 protein. The sample shows 22,000 or so distinct CDR3 sequences, 3.5% to 5% of them seen only once. The sequencing sample was made of whole blood. The genes are TRBV5-5 and TRBJ1-1; a possible D gene is TRBD1 (6 bases). The TCR originated in an adult who was a healthcare worker with PCR-confirmed SARS-CoV-2 infection or an uninfected control (not recorded which). The DNA of the CDR3 is TGTGCCAGCAGCCGGGACATCGAGAACACTGAAGCTTTCTTT. Residues: CASSRDIENTEAFF.